This TCR beta chain was found in a study of spatial heterogeneity in lung cancer. Time point here: blood at routine non-recurrence follow-up after resection. Germline trimming cut 6 bases from V and 5 bases from J; bases unmatched to any gene: 13. There are 16 residues in the CDR3. Per the germline V gene, CDR1 is MNHNS and CDR2 is SASEGT. MiXCR, run by TCRdb on the 5' RACE reads, gives a single entry per CDR3 protein. The table lists fewer than 100,000 distinct CDR3 sequences, roughly a fifth of them singletons. This clonotype occurred many times. This chain links TRBV6-1 with TRBJ2-7; 10 nucleotides align to TRBD1. Specimen: PBMCs, collected at follow-up. This receptor was identified in a male donor with early-stage non-small cell lung cancer. The CDR3 sequence is CASSAPGTGVLHEQYF. CDR3 nucleotide sequence: TGTGCCAGCAGCGCTCCCGGGACAGGGGTTCTCCACGAGCAGTACTTC.